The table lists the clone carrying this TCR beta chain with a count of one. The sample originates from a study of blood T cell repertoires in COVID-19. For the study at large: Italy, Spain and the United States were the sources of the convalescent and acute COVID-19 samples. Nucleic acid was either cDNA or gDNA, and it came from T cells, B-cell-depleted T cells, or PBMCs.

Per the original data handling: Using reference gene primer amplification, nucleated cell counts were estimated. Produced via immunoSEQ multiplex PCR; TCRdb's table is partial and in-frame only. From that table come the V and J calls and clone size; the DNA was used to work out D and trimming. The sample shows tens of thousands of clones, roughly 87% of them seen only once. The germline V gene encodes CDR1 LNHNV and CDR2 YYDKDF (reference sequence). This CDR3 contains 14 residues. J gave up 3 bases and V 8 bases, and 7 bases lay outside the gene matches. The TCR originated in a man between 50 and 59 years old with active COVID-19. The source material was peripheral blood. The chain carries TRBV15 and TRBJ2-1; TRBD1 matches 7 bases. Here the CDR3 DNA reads TGTGCCACCCGACCGGGACAGATCTACAATGAGCAGTTCTTC. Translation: CATRPGQIYNEQFF.